The present entry profiles one T cell receptor (beta chain) with its context. Its antigen is as yet unknown. The data were obtained in a study of cytomegalovirus exposure and HLA in healthy donors. Study-level points and caveats: In presence/absence analyses, roughly uniform sequencing depth across donors was assumed. Across HLA loci, a later analysis found differing TCR association rates, with DRB1 most and HLA-C fewest. There were some 150 TCR beta chains listed as cytomegalovirus-associated.

Germline CDR1 MRHNA, CDR2 SNTAGT. The CDR3 has 15 amino acids. V was pared by 10 bases and J by 1 base, with 12 bases of the junction left unmatched. PCR involved 60 Vbeta and 13 Jbeta primers. The table came from immunoSEQ multiplex PCR; TCRdb's copy has only in-frame clones and leaves some out. The table has roughly 130,000 clones, under 85% seen once. Sequencing input: PBMCs. J is TRBJ2-5 and V is TRBV6-4; 7 positions match TRBD2. The sequence was obtained from a woman aged 45 to 65 in good health and CMV-seropositive. CDR3 sequence reads: CATRRPSGGQETQYF. CDR3 coding DNA: TGTGCCACCCGCCGACCTAGCGGCGGCCAAGAGACCCAGTACTTC.